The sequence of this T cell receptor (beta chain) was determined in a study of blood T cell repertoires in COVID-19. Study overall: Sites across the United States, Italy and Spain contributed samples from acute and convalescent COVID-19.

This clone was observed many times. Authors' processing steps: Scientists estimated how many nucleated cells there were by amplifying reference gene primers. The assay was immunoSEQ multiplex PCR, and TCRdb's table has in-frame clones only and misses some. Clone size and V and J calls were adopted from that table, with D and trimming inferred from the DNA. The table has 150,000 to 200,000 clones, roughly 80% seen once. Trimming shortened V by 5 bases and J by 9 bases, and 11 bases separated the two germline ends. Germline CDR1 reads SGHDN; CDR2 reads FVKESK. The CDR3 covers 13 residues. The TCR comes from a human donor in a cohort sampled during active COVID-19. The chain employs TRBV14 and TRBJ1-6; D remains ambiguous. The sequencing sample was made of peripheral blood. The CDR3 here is CASSARLSSPLHF. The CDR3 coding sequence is TGTGCCAGCAGCGCCCGACTATCTTCACCCCTCCACTTT. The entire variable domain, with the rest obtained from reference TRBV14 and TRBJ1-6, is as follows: EAGVTQFPSHSVIEKGQTVTLRCDPISGHDNLYWYRRVMGKEIKFLLHFVKESKQDESGMPNNRFLAERTGGTYSTLKVQPAELEDSGVYFCASSARLSSPLHFGNGTRLTVT.